The T cell receptor (beta chain) described here comes from a study of T cell responses to AZD1222 COVID-19 vaccine. Points on this clone: Its specificity is unknown.

Study results and limitations: The repertoires were collected only after the peak T cell response. Females outnumbered males among donors, who were mostly white British; clonal diversity was possibly underestimated.

Per the germline V gene, CDR1 is MNHEY and CDR2 is SVGAGI. The V and J ends lost 8 bases and 4 bases respectively, with 16 bases between them. There are 14 residues in the CDR3. Repertoires were generated with immunoSEQ multiplex PCR, while TCRdb's copy carries only in-frame clones and drops some. The sample consists of about 55,000 clones, about 89% of them appearing once. This clonotype was sampled from an adult in good health. The chain couples TRBV6-5 to TRBJ2-3; TRBD2 might be the D (6 bases). Sample: peripheral blood, taken on day 0 of AZD1222 vaccination. DNA for the CDR3: TGTGCCAGCCCTCAATTTTCGGGAGCAGATACGCAGTATTTT. This encodes CASPQFSGADTQYF.